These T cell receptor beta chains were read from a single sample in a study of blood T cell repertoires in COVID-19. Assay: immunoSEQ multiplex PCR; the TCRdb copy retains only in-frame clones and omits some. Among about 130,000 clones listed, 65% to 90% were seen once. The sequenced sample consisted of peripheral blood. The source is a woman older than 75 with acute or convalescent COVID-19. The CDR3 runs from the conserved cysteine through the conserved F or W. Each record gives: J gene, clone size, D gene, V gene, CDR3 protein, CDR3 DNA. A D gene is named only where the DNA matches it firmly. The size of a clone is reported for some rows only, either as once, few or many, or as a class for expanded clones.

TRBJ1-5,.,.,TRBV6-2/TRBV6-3,CASSPRGVNQPQHF,TGTGCCAGCAGCCCCCGGGGGGTCAATCAGCCCCAGCATTTT
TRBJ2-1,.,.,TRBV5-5,CASSLASDSYNEQFF,TGTGCCAGCAGCTTAGCCAGCGACTCCTACAATGAGCAGTTCTTC
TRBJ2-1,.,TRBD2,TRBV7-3,CASSFTSGVSSYNEQFF,TGTGCCAGCAGCTTCACCAGCGGGGTGAGCTCCTACAATGAGCAGTTCTTC
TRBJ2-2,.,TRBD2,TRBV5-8,CASSLAIGGDDTGELFF,TGTGCCAGCAGCTTGGCGATCGGGGGGGACGACACCGGGGAGCTGTTTTTT
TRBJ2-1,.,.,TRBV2,CATGPGDYEQFF,TGTGCCACAGGCCCTGGGGACTATGAGCAGTTCTTC
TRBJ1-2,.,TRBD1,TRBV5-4,CASSLGQGNYGYTF,TGTGCCAGCAGCTTGGGACAGGGAAACTATGGCTACACCTTC
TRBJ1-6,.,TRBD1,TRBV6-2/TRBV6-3,CASSYSTGTVFSPLHF,TGTGCCAGCAGTTACTCGACGGGGACAGTTTTCTCACCCCTCCACTTT
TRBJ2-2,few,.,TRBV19,CASRSGGLTSGELFF,TGTGCCAGCCGGTCCGGAGGGTTGACCTCCGGGGAGCTGTTTTTT
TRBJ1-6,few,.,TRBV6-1,CASSEARLRNSPLHF,TGTGCCAGCAGTGAAGCGAGGTTACGGAATTCACCCCTCCACTTT
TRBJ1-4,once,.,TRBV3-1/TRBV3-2,CASSQAGSSNEKLFF,TGTGCCAGCAGCCAAGCAGGCTCGAGTAATGAAAAACTGTTTTTT
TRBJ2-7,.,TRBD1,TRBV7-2,CASSPDRTGYEQYF,TGTGCCAGCAGCCCGGACCGGACAGGCTACGAGCAGTACTTC
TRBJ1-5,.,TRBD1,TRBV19,CASSIDRGMDQPQHF,TGTGCCAGTAGTATAGACAGGGGGATGGATCAGCCCCAGCATTTT
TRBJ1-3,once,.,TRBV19,CAARAGAGNTIYF,TGTGCCGCAAGAGCGGGGGCTGGAAACACCATATATTTT
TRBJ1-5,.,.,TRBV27,CASSWTISNQPQHF,TGTGCCAGCAGTTGGACAATTAGCAATCAGCCCCAGCATTTT
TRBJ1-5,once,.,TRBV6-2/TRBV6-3,CASSFGSNSNQPQHF,TGTGCCAGCAGTTTCGGTTCTAATAGCAATCAGCCCCAGCATTTT
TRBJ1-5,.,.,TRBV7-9,CASSAGGGNQPQHF,TGTGCCAGCAGCGCCGGGGGAGGAAATCAGCCCCAGCATTTT
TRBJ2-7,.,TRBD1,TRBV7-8,CASSLVRTGDHEQYF,TGTGCCAGCAGCTTAGTTAGGACAGGGGACCACGAGCAGTACTTC